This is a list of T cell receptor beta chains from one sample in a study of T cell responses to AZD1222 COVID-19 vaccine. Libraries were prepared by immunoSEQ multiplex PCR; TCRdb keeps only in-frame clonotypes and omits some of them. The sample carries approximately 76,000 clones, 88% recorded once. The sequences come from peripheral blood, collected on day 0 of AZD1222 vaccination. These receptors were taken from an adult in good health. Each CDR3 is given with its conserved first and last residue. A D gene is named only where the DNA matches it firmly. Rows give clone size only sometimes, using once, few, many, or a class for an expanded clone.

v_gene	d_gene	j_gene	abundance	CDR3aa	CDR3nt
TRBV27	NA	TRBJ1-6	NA	CASRGGSGFVTLHF	TGTGCCAGCAGGGGGGGATCGGGTTTTGTGACCCTCCACTTT
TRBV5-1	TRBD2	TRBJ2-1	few	CASSLDFKSGGYNEQFF	TGCGCCAGCAGCTTGGATTTTAAGAGCGGGGGATACAATGAGCAGTTCTTC
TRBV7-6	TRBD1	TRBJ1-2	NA	CASSPSTGNYGYTF	TGTGCCAGCAGCCCCTCGACAGGGAACTATGGCTACACCTTC
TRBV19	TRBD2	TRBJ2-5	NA	CASSIGTLAVYQETQYF	TGTGCCAGTAGTATAGGAACGCTAGCGGTGTACCAAGAGACCCAGTACTTC
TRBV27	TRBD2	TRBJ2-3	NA	CASTSGGTPTDTQYF	TGTGCCAGCACATCGGGGGGAACCCCTACAGATACGCAGTATTTT
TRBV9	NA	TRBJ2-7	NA	CASSVGGAGDEQYF	TGTGCCAGCAGCGTAGGGGGGGCGGGGGACGAGCAGTACTTC
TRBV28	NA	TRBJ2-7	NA	CASSFTLGISYEQYF	TGTGCCAGCAGTTTTACCTTGGGTATCTCCTACGAGCAGTACTTC
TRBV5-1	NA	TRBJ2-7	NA	CASSLAGLRGYAEQYF	TGCGCCAGCAGCTTGGCCGGGCTGAGGGGGTACGCCGAGCAGTACTTC
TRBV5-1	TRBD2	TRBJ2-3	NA	CASSLGLAGGLDTQYF	TGCGCCAGCAGCCTAGGACTAGCGGGGGGGTTAGATACGCAGTATTTT
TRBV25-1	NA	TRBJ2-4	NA	CASSLRTKNIQYF	TGTGCCAGCAGTCTTCGAACCAAAAACATTCAGTACTTC
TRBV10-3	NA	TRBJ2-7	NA	CAISESGQSYEQYF	TGTGCCATCAGTGAGTCAGGACAAAGCTACGAGCAGTACTTC
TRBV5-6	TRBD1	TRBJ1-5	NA	CASSRGDREDSQPQHF	TGTGCCAGCAGCCGTGGGGACAGGGAAGATAGTCAGCCCCAGCATTTT
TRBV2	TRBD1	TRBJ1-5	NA	CANRTGSSNQPQHF	TGTGCCAACCGGACAGGGAGTAGCAATCAGCCCCAGCATTTT